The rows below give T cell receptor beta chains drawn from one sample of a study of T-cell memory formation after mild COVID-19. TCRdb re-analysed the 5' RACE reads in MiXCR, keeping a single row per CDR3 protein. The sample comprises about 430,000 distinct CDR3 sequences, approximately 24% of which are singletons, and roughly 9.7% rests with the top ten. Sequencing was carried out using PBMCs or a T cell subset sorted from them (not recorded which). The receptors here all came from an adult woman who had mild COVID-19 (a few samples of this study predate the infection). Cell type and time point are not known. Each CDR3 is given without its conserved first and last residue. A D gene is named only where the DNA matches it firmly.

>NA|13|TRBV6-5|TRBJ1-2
ASSQGTFLGAGYT
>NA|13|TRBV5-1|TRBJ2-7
ASSSQGPRSYEQY
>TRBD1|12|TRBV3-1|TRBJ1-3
ASSRGGAGNTIY
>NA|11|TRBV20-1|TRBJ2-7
SAFLGGYYEQY
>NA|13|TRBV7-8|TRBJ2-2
ASREGSANTGELF
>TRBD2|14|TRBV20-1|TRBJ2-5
SARDELAGLQETQY
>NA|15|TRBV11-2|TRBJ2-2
ASSLDRDGWSTGELF
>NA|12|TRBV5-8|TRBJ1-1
ASSLGSGLTEAF
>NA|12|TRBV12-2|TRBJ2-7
ASRPDRGGYEQY
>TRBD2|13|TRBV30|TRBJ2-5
AWSTLAGLEETQY
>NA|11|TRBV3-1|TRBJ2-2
ASSQGITGELF
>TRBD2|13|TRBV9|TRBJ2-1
ASSVGLAGPNEQF
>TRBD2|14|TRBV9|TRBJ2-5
ASSVGGLAGSETQY
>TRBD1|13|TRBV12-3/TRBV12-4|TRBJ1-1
ASSLTGGTGTEAF
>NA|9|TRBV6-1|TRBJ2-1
ASSEFNEQF
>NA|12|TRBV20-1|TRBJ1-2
SASVLELGYGYT
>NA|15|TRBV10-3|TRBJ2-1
AISEPASGGLGDEQF
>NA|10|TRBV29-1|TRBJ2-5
SVVFVRETQY
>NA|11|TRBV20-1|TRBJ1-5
SASPVTGRPQH
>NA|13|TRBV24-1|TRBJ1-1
ATSDGTPAPTGAF